This TCR beta chain was sequenced during a study of cytomegalovirus exposure and HLA in healthy donors. Study-wide results and caveats: A previous analysis found most TCR beta V segments productive roughly 87% or roughly 30% of the time. DRB1 showed the most TCR associations and HLA-C the fewest in a later analysis, as rates varied by HLA locus. Most CMV-associated TCR beta chains appeared HLA-restricted in a later analysis. A later analysis linked 15,000 to 20,000 TCR beta sequences to HLA alleles at 0.05 false discovery rate.

On this clone: Its antigen is unidentified.

V lost 0 bases, J lost 1 base, and 10 bases lay in between. Germline CDR1 ENHRY, CDR2 SYGVKD. CDR3 length: 15 residues. Use of 60 Vbeta and 13 Jbeta primers characterized the PCR. TCRdb keeps only in-frame clones here, not all; method: immunoSEQ multiplex PCR. This sample has 100,000 to 150,000 clones; over 75% occur once, and the top ten carry under 6%. Sequencing was performed on PBMCs. This receptor was identified in a man aged 25-40 years in good health and CMV-seronegative. The gene calls are TRBV10-3 and TRBJ2-7; possibly TRBD2 for D (6 bases). The DNA of the CDR3 is TGTGCCATCAGTGAGTCGGAGGGAGGATCCTACGAGCAGTACTTC. Translating it yields CAISESEGGSYEQYF.